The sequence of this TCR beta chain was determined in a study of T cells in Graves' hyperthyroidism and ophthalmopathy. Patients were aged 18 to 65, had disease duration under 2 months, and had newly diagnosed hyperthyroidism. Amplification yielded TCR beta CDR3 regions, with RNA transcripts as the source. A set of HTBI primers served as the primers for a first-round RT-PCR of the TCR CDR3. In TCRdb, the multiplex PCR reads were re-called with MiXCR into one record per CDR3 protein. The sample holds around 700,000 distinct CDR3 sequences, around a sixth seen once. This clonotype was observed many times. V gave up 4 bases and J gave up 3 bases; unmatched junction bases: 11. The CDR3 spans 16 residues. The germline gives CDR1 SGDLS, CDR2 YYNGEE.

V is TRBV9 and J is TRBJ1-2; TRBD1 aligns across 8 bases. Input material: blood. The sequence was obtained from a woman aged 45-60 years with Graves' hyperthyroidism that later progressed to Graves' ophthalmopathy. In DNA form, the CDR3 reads TGTGCCAGCAGCCGTACTCTTAAGGACAGGGACTATGGCTACACCTTC. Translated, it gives CASSRTLKDRDYGYTF. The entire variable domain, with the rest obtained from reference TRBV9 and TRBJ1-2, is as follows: DSGVTQTPKHLITATGQRVTLRCSPRSGDLSVYWYQQSLDQGLQFLIQYYNGEERAKGNILERFSAQQFPDLHSELNLSSLELGDSALYFCASSRTLKDRDYGYTFGSGTRLTVV.